Below are 31 T cell receptor beta chains sequenced from a single sample in a study of response to subunit inactivated influenza vaccine. TCRdb reprocessed the RT-PCR reads via MiXCR and lists one record per CDR3 protein. The table lists about 520,000 distinct CDR3 sequences, 25% of them singletons. Sample: CD4+ T cells sorted from PBMCs, taken about 5 days after vaccination. These receptors were collected from a man between 50 and 59 years old who received an inactivated influenza vaccine.

The chain has TRBV7-2 and TRBJ2-1, with 9 bases that match TRBD2. The CDR3 totals 16 residues. Germline CDR1 and CDR2: SGHTA and FQGNSA. The ends lost 0 bases at V and 4 bases at J; junction bases unmatched: 4. The CDR3 is CASSLAPAGGYNEQFF. The CDR3 DNA follows: TGTGCCAGCAGCTTAGCGCCGGCGGGGGGGTACAATGAGCAGTTCTTC.

V and J are TRBV5-1 and TRBJ2-1; 11 bases agree with TRBD2. Unmatched junction bases numbered 7, after V lost 4 bases and J lost 4 bases. This CDR3 contains 16 residues. Germline CDR1 reads SGHRS; CDR2 reads YFSETQ. The CDR3 here is CASSVGLAGGYNEQFF. The DNA for the CDR3 is TGCGCCAGCAGCGTTGGGCTAGCGGGAGGATACAATGAGCAGTTCTTC.

This sequence joins TRBV5-1 and TRBJ2-6, with D unresolved. The CDR3 is 14 residues long. The germline V and J ends were trimmed by 5 bases and 1 base, with 7 bases remaining between them. The germline V gene encodes CDR1 SGHRS and CDR2 YFSETQ. This CDR3 is CASRPSSGANVLTF. CDR3 DNA sequence: TGCGCCAGCAGGCCGAGTTCTGGGGCCAACGTCCTGACTTTC.

This clonotype was detected ten times or more. The chain employs TRBV18 and TRBJ2-5, with D perhaps TRBD2 (6 bases). The CDR3 runs 20 residues. The V gene's germline CDR1 is KGHSH and CDR2 LQKENI. The ends were cut back, 3 bases at V and 2 bases at J, with 28 bases in the middle. The CDR3 sequence is CASSPLIVGGGSGRQETQYF. CDR3 in DNA: TGTGCCAGCTCACCGCTCATCGTGGGGGGAGGAAGCGGGCGTCAAGAGACCCAGTACTTC.

The chain carries TRBV12-3 or TRBV12-4 and TRBJ1-2; TRBD1 is a possible D gene (6 bases). V shed 1 base and J shed 7 bases, with 13 bases lying between them. There are 14 residues in the CDR3. This chain's CDR3 is CASSLGPGARGYTF. The DNA for the CDR3 is TGTGCCAGCAGTTTAGGCCCAGGGGCGCGTGGCTACACCTTC.

V and J are TRBV14 and TRBJ2-3, with D possibly being TRBD2 (5 bases). This CDR3 has 16 amino acids. Germline V CDR1 and CDR2: SGHDN, FVKESK. Trimming removed 1 base from V and 6 bases from J, with 17 bases in between. CDR3 bases: TGTGCCAGCAGCCAAGGGTGGCGGCCCGGGAAGGATACGCAGTATTTT. Translated: CASSQGWRPGKDTQYF.

This clonotype has a handful of counts. The chain recombines TRBV3-1 with TRBJ2-1; the D is unclear. Germline CDR1 and CDR2: LGHDT and YNNKEL (reference sequence). V lost 2 bases and J 7 bases, leaving 3 bases between the germline ends. The CDR3 has 11 amino acids. The CDR3 protein is CASSQMNEQFF. In DNA, the CDR3 is TGTGCCAGCAGCCAAATGAATGAGCAGTTCTTC.

There are a few counts of this clonotype. This chain connects TRBV11-1 to TRBJ2-5; the D gene is possibly TRBD2 (6 bases). Germline CDR1 reads SGHAT; CDR2 reads FQDESV (reference sequence). The CDR3 runs 18 residues. The V end lost 3 bases, the J end lost 2 bases, and 22 bases lay between the germline ends. This chain's CDR3 is CASSFARFGGVSQETQYF. The CDR3 nucleotides are TGTGCCAGCAGCTTTGCTCGCTTCGGCGGGGTCTCTCAAGAGACCCAGTACTTC.

This clonotype was seen only a few times. The V and J genes are TRBV10-2 and TRBJ2-1, with 7 bases aligning to TRBD2. The V gene end was trimmed by 3 bases and the J gene end by 4 bases; junction bases not matched to a gene: 0. The CDR3 consists of 13 residues. The germline V gene encodes CDR1 WSHSY and CDR2 SAAADI. Here the CDR3 reads CASSELAYNEQFF. In nucleotides, the CDR3 is TGCGCCAGCAGTGAACTAGCGTACAATGAGCAGTTCTTC.

The CDR3 loop is CAISDPAGQSPYEQYF. DNA for the CDR3: TGTGCCATCAGTGATCCTGCGGGACAGAGCCCCTACGAGCAGTACTTC. V and J are TRBV10-3 and TRBJ2-7, with D possibly TRBD1 on 7 matching bases. V was trimmed by 3 bases and J by 2 bases, leaving 17 bases between them. The CDR3 spans 16 residues. Germline V gives CDR1 ENHRY, CDR2 SYGVKD.

This chain joins TRBV12-3 or TRBV12-4 and TRBJ2-2; 9 bases map to TRBD1. The CDR3 has 15 amino acids. V was clipped by 6 bases and J by 4 bases; unmatched bases: 6. Written as DNA, the CDR3 is TGTGCCAGCAGGCCCGGGACAGGGACCACCGGGGAGCTGTTTTTT. Translated, it gives CASRPGTGTTGELFF.

V and J are TRBV5-1 and TRBJ2-5, with 8 positions matching TRBD1. The CDR3 runs 16 residues. Germline V lookup: CDR1 SGHRS, CDR2 YFSETQ. After removal of 3 bases from V and 4 bases from J, the junction contained 11 bases not matched to a gene. This chain's CDR3 is CASSSQGALAGETQYF. CDR3 nucleotides: TGCGCCAGCAGCTCCCAGGGGGCCCTGGCGGGAGAGACCCAGTACTTC.

The rearrangement links TRBV28 to TRBJ2-1; 12 bases agree with TRBD2. With V trimmed by 3 bases and J by 0 bases, 12 bases remained unmatched. In germline, CDR1 is MDHEN, CDR2 SYDVKM. The CDR3 spans 20 residues. Here the CDR3 DNA reads TGTGCCAGCAGTTTGGTAGGACTAGCGGGGAGACAGAGCTCCTACAATGAGCAGTTCTTC. It is translated as CASSLVGLAGRQSSYNEQFF. Full variable domain (missing parts from reference TRBV28 and TRBJ2-1): DVKVTQSSRYLVKRTGEKVFLECVQDMDHENMFWYRQDPGLGLRLIYFSYDVKMKEKGDIPEGYSVSREKKERFSLILESASTNQTSMYLCASSLVGLAGRQSSYNEQFFGPGTRLTVL.

This clonotype was observed a few times. The chain combines TRBV19 with TRBJ1-1, with D possibly TRBD1 on 6 matching bases. The CDR3 runs 14 residues. The V end lost 3 bases, the J end lost 10 bases, and 18 bases lay between the germline ends. Germline V CDR1 and CDR2: LNHDA, SQIVND (reference sequence). The CDR3 loop is CASSISGGPRAAFF. CDR3 in DNA: TGTGCCAGTAGTATTTCCGGGGGGCCAAGGGCAGCTTTCTTT.

The sample holds a few counts of this clonotype. The J gene is TRBJ2-3, the V gene TRBV4-1; 8 bases map to TRBD2. CDR1 MGHRA and CDR2 YSYEKL come from the germline V gene. V was clipped by 0 bases and J by 0 bases; unmatched bases: 5. This CDR3 contains 17 residues. This CDR3 reads CASSQDRGGTSTDTQYF. CDR3 bases: TGCGCCAGCAGCCAAGATCGGGGGGGCACTAGCACAGATACGCAGTATTTT.

Of note for this clonotype: A read error may be the cause here, since a much bigger clone is one base away. The J gene is TRBJ2-7, the V gene TRBV5-1, with a possible D match to TRBD2 (5 bases). The V gene lost 7 bases and the J gene lost 3 bases, with 14 bases spanning the gap. CDR1 and CDR2 from the germline V gene are SGHRS and YFSETQ. This CDR3 is 13 amino acids long. CDR3: CASGSGGSYEQYF. The DNA of the CDR3 is TGCGCCAGCGGCTCCGGTGGGAGCTACGAGCAGTACTTC.

CDR3 sequence (DNA): TGTGCCAGCAGTTTCCCACAGGGGCTGAACTCCTACGAGCAGTACTTC. This codes for CASSFPQGLNSYEQYF. The chain combines TRBV6-2 or TRBV6-3 with TRBJ2-7; 7 bases match TRBD1. The V gene end was trimmed by 4 bases and the J gene end by 0 bases; junction bases not matched to a gene: 9. The germline V gene encodes CDR1 MNHEY and CDR2 SVGEGT. There are 16 residues in the CDR3.

The rearrangement links TRBV20-1 to TRBJ2-2; tentative D call: TRBD1 (6 bases). V lost 1 base to trimming and J lost 6 bases, with 12 bases between them. The CDR3 extends over 14 amino acids. CDR1 is DFQATT, CDR2 SNEGSKA, per germline (reference sequence). CDR3 DNA: TGCAGTGCTAGAGTGAGGACAGCCGCCGGGGAGCTGTTTTTT. The encoded protein is CSARVRTAAGELFF.

The table lists this clonotype with a few counts. V is TRBV5-1 and J is TRBJ2-1; 11 bases agree with TRBD2. Germline V CDR1 and CDR2: SGHRS, YFSETQ. V lost 0 bases, J lost 7 bases, and 12 bases stayed unmatched. There are 18 residues in the CDR3. CDR3 sequence: CASSLGPLGTSGRNEQFF. The CDR3 bases are TGCGCCAGCAGCTTGGGGCCCCTTGGAACTAGCGGGAGAAATGAGCAGTTCTTC.

The CDR3 here is CAGSYIATGELFF. The CDR3 DNA sequence: TGTGCCGGGTCCTACATAGCGACCGGGGAGCTGTTTTTT. The rearrangement joins TRBV6-2 or TRBV6-3 to TRBJ2-2, with a weak D call TRBD2 (5 bases). The V and J ends lost 11 bases and 5 bases respectively, with 15 bases between them. The CDR3 is made up of 13 amino acids. CDR1 is MNHEY, CDR2 SVGEGT, per germline.

The table lists this clonotype with a few counts. This chain joins TRBV28 and TRBJ2-5; D call uncertain. CDR1 MDHEN and CDR2 SYDVKM come from the germline V gene. Trimming left V 7 bases short and J 1 base short, with 16 bases between. This CDR3 has 15 residues. The CDR3 sequence is CASTLGLGSQETQYF. CDR3 nucleotide sequence: TGTGCCAGCACCTTAGGCTTGGGGTCCCAAGAGACCCAGTACTTC.

The chain employs TRBV12-3 or TRBV12-4 and TRBJ2-7, with TRBD1 matching 8 bases. The V segment lost 7 bases and the J segment 6 bases; nucleotides outside the gene matches: 11. This CDR3 comprises 14 residues. This CDR3 is CASTRSDRGGEQYF. For the CDR3, the DNA is TGTGCCAGCACCCGAAGCGACAGGGGTGGCGAGCAGTACTTC.

CDR3 amino acids: CATSRGAHTGELFF. The CDR3 nucleotides read TGTGCCACTTCGAGGGGGGCCCACACCGGGGAGCTGTTTTTT. The chain is built from TRBV11-1 and TRBJ2-2; D possibly uses TRBD1 or TRBD2 (6 bases each). The CDR3 covers 14 residues. Trimming took off 10 bases at V and 3 bases at J, with 15 bases between the two ends. Germline V gives CDR1 SGHAT, CDR2 FQDESV (reference sequence).

This chain uses TRBV7-2 with TRBJ2-7; possibly TRBD1 for D (6 bases). The CDR3 spans 14 residues. The germline gives CDR1 SGHTA, CDR2 FQGNSA. V was clipped by 5 bases and J by 9 bases, with 20 bases between them. Here the CDR3 reads CASSLGQPLSVQYF. The CDR3 DNA sequence: TGTGCCAGCAGCCTTGGACAGCCGTTATCCGTGCAGTACTTC.

Only a few counts were recorded for this clonotype. The chain combines TRBV5-4 with TRBJ2-2, with D tentatively TRBD1 or TRBD2 (5 bases each). CDR1 and CDR2 from the germline V gene are SGHNT and YYREEE (reference sequence). V lost 0 bases to trimming and J lost 0 bases, with 9 bases between them. CDR3 length equals 16 residues. In DNA form, the CDR3 reads TGTGCCAGCAGCTTGGCGGGGCAGCCGAACACCGGGGAGCTGTTTTTT. Protein product: CASSLAGQPNTGELFF.

The gene calls are TRBV6-5 and TRBJ2-5; possibly TRBD1 for D (5 bases). The CDR3 extends over 16 amino acids. The ends were cut back, 4 bases at V and 2 bases at J, with 17 bases in the middle. Per germline, CDR1 MNHEY and CDR2 SVGAGI. The CDR3 spells CASSSKTALQQETQYF. CDR3 sequence (DNA): TGTGCCAGCAGTTCCAAGACAGCACTCCAACAAGAGACCCAGTACTTC.

This chain joins TRBV7-9 and TRBJ1-1, with a tentative D call TRBD1 (6 bases). This CDR3 is 14 amino acids long. CDR1 and CDR2 from the germline V gene are SEHNR and FQNEAQ (reference sequence). V lost 5 bases and J lost 3, with 13 bases in between. The CDR3 DNA follows: TGTGCCAGCAGCAACAGGGCTGGGGACACTGAAGCTTTCTTT. Amino acids: CASSNRAGDTEAFF.

The genes are TRBV20-1 and TRBJ2-7; D tentatively reads TRBD1 or TRBD2 (5 bases each). Germline V gives CDR1 DFQATT, CDR2 SNEGSKA (reference sequence). Trimming stripped 6 bases from V and 9 bases from J, with 21 bases between. The CDR3 has 13 amino acids. The CDR3, as DNA: TGCAGTGCACCTTCCGCTTTAGCTGGGGGGCAGTACTTC. It yields the protein CSAPSALAGGQYF.

The V gene is TRBV2, the J gene TRBJ2-5; TRBD2 might be the D (7 bases). The CDR3 is 16 amino acids. V was trimmed by 2 bases and J by 1 base, leaving 14 bases between them. In germline, CDR1 is SNHLY, CDR2 FYNNEI. The CDR3 sequence is CASSEWAGAFQETQYF. CDR3 sequence (DNA): TGTGCCAGCAGTGAATGGGCGGGGGCTTTCCAAGAGACCCAGTACTTC.

On this clonotype: A read error may produce the germline difference seen at one junction end. The V call is TRBV20-1, the J call TRBJ2-3, with D perhaps matching TRBD2 (5 bases). There are 15 residues in the CDR3. Germline CDR1 and CDR2: DFQATT and SNEGSKA (reference sequence). The CDR3 spells CCARRWRASTDTQYF. The CDR3 DNA follows: TGCTGTGCTAGACGATGGCGGGCTAGCACAGATACGCAGTATTTT.

This clonotype occurred a few times. This rearrangement joins TRBV5-4 to TRBJ1-1; tentative D call: TRBD1 (5 bases). Germline loops: CDR1 SGHNT, CDR2 YYREEE (reference sequence). Between the trimmed V and J ends, which lost 4 bases and 0 bases, there was a span of 10 bases. The CDR3 is made up of 14 amino acids. The CDR3 DNA is TGTGCCAGCAGCCGCGGGGGAATGAACACTGAAGCTTTCTTT. This encodes CASSRGGMNTEAFF.